Listed here are 11 T cell receptor beta chains from one sample, sequenced in a study of cytomegalovirus exposure and HLA in healthy donors. PCR involved 60 Vbeta and 13 Jbeta primers. Sequencing used immunoSEQ multiplex PCR; TCRdb keeps in-frame clones, though not all of them. The sample has roughly 140,000 clones, 73% seen once. The sample comprised PBMCs. The receptors come from a human donor in good health.

The chain employs TRBV7-2 and TRBJ2-1; D possibly corresponds to TRBD1 (6 bases). The CDR3 runs 13 residues. The V end lost 5 bases, the J end lost 10 bases, and 15 bases lay between the germline ends. Germline CDR1 and CDR2: SGHTA and FQGNSA. CDR3 sequence: CASSPQGFGEQFF. Here the CDR3 DNA reads TGTGCCAGCAGCCCGCAGGGGTTCGGGGAGCAGTTCTTC.

The chain recombines TRBV28 with TRBJ2-1; 8 bases fit TRBD1. The CDR3 runs to 16 residues. V lost 4 bases, J lost 5 bases, and 10 bases stayed unmatched. CDR1 is MDHEN, CDR2 SYDVKM, per germline. The CDR3, as DNA: TGTGCCAGCAGTTCTCCTGCCGGGACAGGAAACAATGAGCAGTTCTTC. As protein: CASSSPAGTGNNEQFF.

The chain has TRBV5-1 and TRBJ2-7, with 8 nucleotides matching TRBD1. The CDR3 runs 13 residues. V lost 6 bases and J lost 2; bases outside the gene matches: 4. Germline values: CDR1 SGHRS, CDR2 YFSETQ. CDR3 coding DNA: TGCGCCAGCAAGGAACAGGGGGCCTACGAGCAGTACTTC. As protein: CASKEQGAYEQYF.

In DNA form, the CDR3 reads TGTGCCAGCAGCCGACTAGCGGGAGACACCGGGGAGCTGTTTTTT. Translating gives CASSRLAGDTGELFF. The chain uses TRBV6-1 and TRBJ2-2; 12 nucleotides align to TRBD2. Trimming took 6 bases from V and 3 from J; bases not matched to a gene: 2. Germline values: CDR1 MNHNS, CDR2 SASEGT. There are 15 residues in the CDR3.

The J gene is TRBJ1-6, the V gene TRBV27; D is unclear. The V end was cut by 0 bases, the J end by 7 bases, with 10 bases between. In germline, CDR1 is MNHEY, CDR2 SMNVEV (reference sequence). This CDR3 region has 15 residues. DNA of the CDR3: TGTGCCAGCAGTTTATCGAGGGTGGAGAATTCACCCCTCCACTTT. This sequence encodes CASSLSRVENSPLHF.

This clone showed up just a few times. V is TRBV9 and J is TRBJ2-1; 8 nucleotides line up with TRBD2. Trimming at V came to 3 bases and at J to 3 bases, leaving 5 bases not matched to a gene. Germline CDR1 reads SGDLS; CDR2 reads YYNGEE. The length of the CDR3 is 15 residues. The CDR3 loop is CASSARLAHYNEQFF. In DNA form, the CDR3 reads TGTGCCAGCAGCGCCAGACTAGCGCACTACAATGAGCAGTTCTTC.

The chain recombines TRBV6-1 with TRBJ2-5; tentatively, D is TRBD2 (5 bases). The CDR3 totals 15 residues. V lost 0 bases and J lost 11, with 19 bases in between. Germline V CDR1 and CDR2: MNHNS, SASEGT. Here the CDR3 reads CASSEAEDSAGEQYF. For the CDR3, the DNA is TGTGCCAGCAGTGAAGCCGAGGACTCCGCTGGGGAGCAGTACTTC.

This clone was seen a single time. This chain uses TRBV5-1 with TRBJ1-4, with D unresolved. The CDR3 totals 18 residues. Germline values: CDR1 SGHRS, CDR2 YFSETQ. Trimming removed 0 bases from V and 8 bases from J, with 23 bases in between. CDR3 protein: CASSLVAGTTLSDEKLFF. In nucleotides, the CDR3 is TGCGCCAGCAGCTTGGTCGCGGGAACAACCTTGAGCGACGAAAAACTGTTTTTT.

V is TRBV6-6 and J is TRBJ2-7, with 7 bases matching TRBD2. The V and J ends lost 7 bases and 4 bases, in that order; junction bases with no gene match: 13. This CDR3 is 15 amino acids long. Germline-derived CDR1 and CDR2 are MNHNY and SVGAGI (reference sequence). CDR3 coding DNA: TGTGCCAGCACCCTAGGGTGGGGGGGGGTTTACGAGCAGTACTTC. Its protein is CASTLGWGGVYEQYF.

The chain combines TRBV30 with TRBJ2-3, with 8 bases fitting TRBD2. This CDR3 region has 16 residues. CDR1 GTSNPN and CDR2 SVGIG come from the germline V gene (reference sequence). V trimming: 0 bases; J trimming: 6 bases; junction bases outside the gene matches: 11. As DNA, the CDR3 is TGTGCCTGGAGTGTCCCAGCGGGAGTTGGATCGGATACGCAGTATTTT. This translates into CAWSVPAGVGSDTQYF. Together with reference TRBV30 and TRBJ2-3, the CDR3 gives the full variable domain: SQTIHQWPATLVQPVGSPLSLECTVEGTSNPNLYWYRQAAGRGLQLLFYSVGIGQISSEVPQNLSASRPQDRQFILSSKKLLLSDSGFYLCAWSVPAGVGSDTQYFGPGTRLTVL.

The genes are TRBV9 and TRBJ1-3; 7 bases align to TRBD1. The germline gives CDR1 SGDLS, CDR2 YYNGEE. J lost 0 bases, V lost 4 bases, and 4 bases had no gene match. This CDR3 region has 15 residues. CDR3 region: CASSRGQSSGNTIYF. In nucleotides, the CDR3 is TGTGCCAGCAGCCGGGGACAGAGCTCTGGAAACACCATATATTTT.